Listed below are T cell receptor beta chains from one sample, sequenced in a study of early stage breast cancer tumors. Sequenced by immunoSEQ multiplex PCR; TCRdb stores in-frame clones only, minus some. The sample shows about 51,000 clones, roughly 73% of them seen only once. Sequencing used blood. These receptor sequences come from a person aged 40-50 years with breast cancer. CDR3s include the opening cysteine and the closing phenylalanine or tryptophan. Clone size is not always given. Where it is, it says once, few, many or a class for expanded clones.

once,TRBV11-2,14,CASRTSGNTGELFF
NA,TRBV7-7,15,CASSLMAGDFNEQFF
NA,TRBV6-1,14,CASSERQTTYEQYF
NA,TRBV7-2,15,CASSSRGTFNTEAFF
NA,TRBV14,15,CASSPSGTAFETQYF
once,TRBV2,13,CASSDGFTYEQYF
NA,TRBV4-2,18,CASSHTPGQGSANYGYTF
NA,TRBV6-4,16,CASSDLWEREQETQYF
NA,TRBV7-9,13,CASSLGVGDGYTF
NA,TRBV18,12,CASSPLADEQYF
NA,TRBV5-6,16,CASSSDPGQGQETQYF
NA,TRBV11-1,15,CASSLEVRSNYEQYF
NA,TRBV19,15,CASSIVGTGNTEAFF
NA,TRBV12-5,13,CASGPGVGYEQYF
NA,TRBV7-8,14,CASSSDRVSYEQYF
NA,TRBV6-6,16,CASSTGLAAPYNEQFF
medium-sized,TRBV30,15,CAWTKLAGDADTQYF
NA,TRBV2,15,CASSDQLAGAYEQYF